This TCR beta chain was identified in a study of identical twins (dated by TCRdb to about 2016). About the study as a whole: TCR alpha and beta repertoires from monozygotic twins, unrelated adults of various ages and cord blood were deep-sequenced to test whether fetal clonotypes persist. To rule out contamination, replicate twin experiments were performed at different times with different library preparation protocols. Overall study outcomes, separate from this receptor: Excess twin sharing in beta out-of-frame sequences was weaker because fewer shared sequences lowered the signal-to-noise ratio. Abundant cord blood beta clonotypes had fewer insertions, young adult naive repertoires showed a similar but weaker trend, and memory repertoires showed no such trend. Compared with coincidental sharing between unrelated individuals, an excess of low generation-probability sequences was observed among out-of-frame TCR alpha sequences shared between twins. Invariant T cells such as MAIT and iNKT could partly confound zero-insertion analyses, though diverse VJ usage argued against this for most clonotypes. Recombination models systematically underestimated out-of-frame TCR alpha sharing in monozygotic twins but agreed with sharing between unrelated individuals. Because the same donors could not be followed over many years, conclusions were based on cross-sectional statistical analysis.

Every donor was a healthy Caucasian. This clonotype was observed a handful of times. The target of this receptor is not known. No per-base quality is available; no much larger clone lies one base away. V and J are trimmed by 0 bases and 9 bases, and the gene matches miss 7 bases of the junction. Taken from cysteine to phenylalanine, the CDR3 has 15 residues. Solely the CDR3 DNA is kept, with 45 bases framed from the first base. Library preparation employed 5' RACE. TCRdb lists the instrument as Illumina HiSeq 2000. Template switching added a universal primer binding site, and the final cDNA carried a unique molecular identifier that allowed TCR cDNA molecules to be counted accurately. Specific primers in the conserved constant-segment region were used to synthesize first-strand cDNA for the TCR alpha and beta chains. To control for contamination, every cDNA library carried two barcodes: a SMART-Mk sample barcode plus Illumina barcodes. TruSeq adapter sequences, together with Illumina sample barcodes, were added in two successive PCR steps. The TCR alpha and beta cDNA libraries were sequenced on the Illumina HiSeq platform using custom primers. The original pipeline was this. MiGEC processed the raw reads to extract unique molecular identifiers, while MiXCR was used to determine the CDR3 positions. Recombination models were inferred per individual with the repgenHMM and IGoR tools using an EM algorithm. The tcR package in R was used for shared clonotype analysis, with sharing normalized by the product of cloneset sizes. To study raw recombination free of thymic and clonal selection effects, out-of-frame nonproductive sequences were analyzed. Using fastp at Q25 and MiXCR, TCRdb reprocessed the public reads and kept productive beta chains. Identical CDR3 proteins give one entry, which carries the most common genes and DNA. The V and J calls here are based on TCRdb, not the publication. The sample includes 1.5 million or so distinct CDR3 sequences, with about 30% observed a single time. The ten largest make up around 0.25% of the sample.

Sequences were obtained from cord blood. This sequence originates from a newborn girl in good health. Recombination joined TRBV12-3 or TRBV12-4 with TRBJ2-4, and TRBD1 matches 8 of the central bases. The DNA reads TGTGCCAGCAGTTTAGCCCAGGGGGCGCGGGCCATTCAGTACTTC. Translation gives CASSLAQGARAIQYF.